Presented here are 19 T cell receptor beta chains from one specimen sequenced in a study of cytomegalovirus exposure and HLA in healthy donors. Profiling relied on immunoSEQ multiplex PCR, and the TCRdb table lists in-frame clones only, not all of them. The profile shows nearly 110,000 clones, 88% of them singletons. Sequences were obtained from PBMCs. The receptors originated from a young woman in good health and CMV-seropositive.

This sequence joins TRBV6-5 and TRBJ1-6; D may be TRBD1 (6 bases). Germline V lookup: CDR1 MNHEY, CDR2 SVGAGI. V was clipped by 6 bases and J by 7 bases, with 13 bases between them. CDR3 length: 14 amino acids. The CDR3 nucleotides are TGTGCCAGCAGCTACGAACAGGGAAATTCACCCCTCCACTTT. This translates into CASSYEQGNSPLHF.

On this clone: Other DNA sequences in this specimen translate into the identical CDR3. The rearrangement uses TRBV5-6 and TRBJ2-5, with 7 bases aligning to TRBD1. J lost 4 bases, V lost 0 bases, and 0 bases had no gene match. The CDR3 consists of 13 residues. Germline values: CDR1 SGHDT, CDR2 YYEEEE. DNA for the CDR3: TGTGCCAGCAGCTTGGGGACAGGAGAGACCCAGTACTTC. This gives the protein CASSLGTGETQYF.

The genes are TRBV4-1 and TRBJ1-2; 7 positions match TRBD1. Germline CDR1 reads MGHRA; CDR2 reads YSYEKL. Losses at the gene ends were 0 bases for V and 6 bases for J; bases not matched to a gene: 7. This CDR3 is 15 amino acids long. The CDR3 loop reads CASSQDRTGGHGYTF. As DNA, the CDR3 is TGCGCCAGCAGCCAAGATCGGACAGGAGGTCATGGCTACACCTTC.

The J gene is TRBJ2-5, the V gene TRBV19; weak D call: TRBD1 (6 bases). This CDR3 has 17 residues. Germline CDR1 LNHDA, CDR2 SQIVND (reference sequence). The ends were cut back, 1 base at V and 5 bases at J, with 20 bases in the middle. The CDR3 region is CASSIGRVGRGGETQYF. CDR3 coding DNA: TGTGCCAGTAGTATAGGACGAGTGGGCAGGGGCGGGGAGACCCAGTACTTC.

V usage is TRBV18 and J usage is TRBJ1-5, with D possibly matching TRBD1 (6 bases). V lost 6 bases to trimming and J lost 7 bases, with 13 bases between them. The CDR3 length is 13 residues. In germline, CDR1 is KGHSH, CDR2 LQKENI. Here the CDR3 DNA reads TGTGCCAGCTCCTACAGGGAGGGACAGCCCCAGCATTTT. Translating it yields CASSYREGQPQHF. Complete variable domain (other parts from reference TRBV18 and TRBJ1-5): NAGVMQNPRHLVRRRGQEARLRCSPMKGHSHVYWYRQLPEEGLKFMVYLQKENIIDESGMPKERFSAEFPKEGPSILRIQQVVRGDSAAYFCASSYREGQPQHFGDGTRLSIL.

The chain uses TRBV18 and TRBJ2-6, with 9 bases that match TRBD1. Trimming removed 1 base from V and 4 bases from J; junction bases left unmatched: 5. Germline V gives CDR1 KGHSH, CDR2 LQKENI. This CDR3 has 17 residues. The CDR3 spells CASSPLGTGLGANVLTF. The CDR3 DNA follows: TGTGCCAGCTCACCACTCGGGACAGGGTTGGGGGCCAACGTCCTGACTTTC.

The CDR3 is CASSVSPMGGQGRYNEQFF. The CDR3 nucleotides read TGTGCCAGCAGCGTTTCCCCCATGGGAGGACAGGGTCGCTACAATGAGCAGTTCTTC. V is TRBV9 and J is TRBJ2-1, with 8 bases fitting TRBD1. This CDR3 contains 19 residues. Germline trimming cut 2 bases from V and 3 bases from J; bases unmatched to any gene: 16. In germline, CDR1 is SGDLS, CDR2 YYNGEE.

This chain joins TRBV9 and TRBJ2-2; 13 nucleotides align to TRBD2. J was trimmed by 6 bases and V by 4 bases; bases with no gene match: 9. Germline V gene lookup returns CDR1 SGDLS and CDR2 YYNGEE. This CDR3 comprises 17 residues. The CDR3 region is CASSLTSGGDRPGELFF. The CDR3 bases are TGTGCCAGCAGCCTAACTAGCGGGGGGGACCGGCCCGGGGAGCTGTTTTTT.

V usage is TRBV19 and J usage is TRBJ1-2, with D possibly being TRBD1 (6 bases). This CDR3 region has 13 residues. V gave up 4 bases and J gave up 6 bases, with 12 bases separating them. Germline V gene data show CDR1 as LNHDA and CDR2 as SQIVND (reference sequence). The CDR3 nucleotides are TGTGCCAGTAGTAGGACAGCCATCCATGGCTACACCTTC. Amino acid sequence: CASSRTAIHGYTF.

This clone was found once. The gene calls are TRBV4-1 and TRBJ2-5; possible D gene TRBD2, 6 bases. V gave up 2 bases and J gave up 4 bases, with 20 bases separating them. Germline CDR1 MGHRA, CDR2 YSYEKL. The CDR3 loop spans 17 amino acids. The CDR3 protein is CASSQSPGWGVGETQYF. The CDR3 DNA is TGCGCCAGCAGCCAATCCCCTGGGTGGGGGGTTGGAGAGACCCAGTACTTC.

This clone was counted a single time. The chain joins TRBV6-6 to TRBJ2-7; 7 positions agree with TRBD1. The CDR3 has 16 residues. CDR1 and CDR2 (germline): MNHNY, SVGAGI (reference sequence). The V and J ends lost 2 bases and 1 base, in that order; junction bases with no gene match: 8. The chain's CDR3 is CASSYPTGIGSYEQYF. In nucleotides, the CDR3 is TGTGCCAGCAGTTACCCGACAGGGATCGGGTCCTACGAGCAGTACTTC.

This clone appeared a few times. The rearrangement joins TRBV15 to TRBJ1-6; weak D call: TRBD1 (6 bases). The germline gives CDR1 LNHNV, CDR2 YYDKDF (reference sequence). This CDR3 comprises 14 residues. V dropped 1 base and J dropped 9 bases, with 10 bases sitting between them. The CDR3 region is CATSRGTAVSPLHF. The CDR3 DNA reads as TGTGCCACCAGCAGAGGGACAGCCGTTTCACCCCTCCACTTT.

V usage is TRBV27 and J usage is TRBJ1-3, with TRBD1 matching 7 bases. CDR1 and CDR2 (germline): MNHEY, SMNVEV (reference sequence). The ends lost 4 bases at V and 2 bases at J; junction bases unmatched: 5. This CDR3 is 15 amino acids long. The CDR3 bases are TGTGCCAGCAGTTCGACAGGGACCCCTGGAAACACCATATATTTT. It specifies CASSSTGTPGNTIYF.

The gene calls are TRBV27 and TRBJ2-1; 10 bases line up with TRBD2. Germline V CDR1 and CDR2: MNHEY, SMNVEV (reference sequence). V lost 7 bases, J lost 7 bases, and 7 bases stayed unmatched. CDR3 length equals 14 residues. The CDR3 region is CASTLAGEGNEQFF. The CDR3 DNA reads TGTGCCAGCACCCTAGCGGGGGAGGGGAATGAGCAGTTCTTC.

A single count supports this clone. The rearrangement links TRBV6-1 to TRBJ2-3; D may be TRBD2 (5 bases). This CDR3 spans 15 amino acids. The V end was cut by 5 bases, the J end by 6 bases, with 18 bases between. Germline assignment: CDR1 MNHNS and CDR2 SASEGT. CDR3: CASSLWTSPGDTQYF. The CDR3 DNA sequence: TGTGCCAGCAGTCTCTGGACGTCTCCGGGGGATACGCAGTATTTT.

Here the CDR3 reads CASSEPSGGPNTGELFF. The CDR3 bases are TGTGCCAGCAGTGAACCTAGCGGGGGGCCGAACACCGGGGAGCTGTTTTTT. The V call is TRBV25-1, the J call TRBJ2-2; 11 bases map to TRBD2. The CDR3 totals 17 residues. Germline loops: CDR1 MGHDK, CDR2 SYGVNS. Trimming took 2 bases from V and 0 from J; bases not matched to a gene: 2.

CDR3: CASSPGQGYSPLHF. CDR3 coding DNA: TGTGCCAGCAGCCCGGGACAGGGATATTCACCCCTCCACTTT. The V and J genes are TRBV9 and TRBJ1-6; 9 positions agree with TRBD1. The CDR3 is 14 amino acids. After removal of 4 bases from V and 8 bases from J, the junction contained 4 bases not matched to a gene. Germline lookup yields CDR1 SGDLS and CDR2 YYNGEE.

The chain joins TRBV6-5 to TRBJ2-7; 10 nucleotides align to TRBD1. V was pared by 6 bases and J by 3 bases, with 8 bases of the junction left unmatched. Germline values: CDR1 MNHEY, CDR2 SVGAGI. This CDR3 has 15 amino acids. CDR3 amino acids: CASRPGTGDFYEQYF. The DNA for the CDR3 is TGTGCCAGCAGGCCCGGGACAGGGGATTTCTACGAGCAGTACTTC.

The chain employs TRBV4-3 and TRBJ1-6; TRBD1 agrees at 8 bases. Trimming cost V 4 bases and J 6 bases; bases outside gene matches: 8. CDR3 length: 16 residues. CDR1 is LGHNA, CDR2 YSLEER, per germline. The CDR3 protein is CASSPGQGGFNSPLHF. The CDR3 DNA follows: TGCGCCAGCAGCCCCGGACAGGGCGGCTTTAATTCACCCCTCCACTTT.